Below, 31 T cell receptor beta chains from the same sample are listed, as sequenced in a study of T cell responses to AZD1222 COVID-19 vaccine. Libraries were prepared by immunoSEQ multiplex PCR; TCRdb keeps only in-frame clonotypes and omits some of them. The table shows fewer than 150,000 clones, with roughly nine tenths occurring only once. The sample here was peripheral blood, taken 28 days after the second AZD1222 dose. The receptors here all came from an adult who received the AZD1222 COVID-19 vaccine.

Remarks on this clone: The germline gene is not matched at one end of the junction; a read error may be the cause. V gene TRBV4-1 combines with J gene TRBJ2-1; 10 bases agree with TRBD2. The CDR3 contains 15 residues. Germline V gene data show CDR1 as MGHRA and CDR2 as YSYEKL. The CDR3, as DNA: TGCGCCAGCGGCCAGGGACTAGCGTTCCACAATGAGCAGTTCTTC. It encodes CASGQGLAFHNEQFF.

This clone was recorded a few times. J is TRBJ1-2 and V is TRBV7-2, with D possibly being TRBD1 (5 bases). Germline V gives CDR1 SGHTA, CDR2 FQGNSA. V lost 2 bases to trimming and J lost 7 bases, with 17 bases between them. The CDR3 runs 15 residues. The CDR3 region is CASSLSWGGESGYTF. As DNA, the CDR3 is TGTGCCAGCAGCTTATCTTGGGGAGGGGAAAGTGGCTACACCTTC.

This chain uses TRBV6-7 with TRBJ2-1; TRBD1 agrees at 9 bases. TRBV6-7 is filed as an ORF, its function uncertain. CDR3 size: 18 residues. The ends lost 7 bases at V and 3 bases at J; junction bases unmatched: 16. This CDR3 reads CASTSFPSGTGNYNEQFF. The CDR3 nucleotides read TGTGCCAGCACCTCGTTTCCTTCCGGGACAGGGAACTACAATGAGCAGTTCTTC.

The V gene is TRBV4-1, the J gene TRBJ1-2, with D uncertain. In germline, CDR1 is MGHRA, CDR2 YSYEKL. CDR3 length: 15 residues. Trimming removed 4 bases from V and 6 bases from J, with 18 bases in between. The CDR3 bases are TGCGCCAGCAGCCCTGGGATTTTAACTGGGGATGGCTACACCTTC. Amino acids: CASSPGILTGDGYTF.

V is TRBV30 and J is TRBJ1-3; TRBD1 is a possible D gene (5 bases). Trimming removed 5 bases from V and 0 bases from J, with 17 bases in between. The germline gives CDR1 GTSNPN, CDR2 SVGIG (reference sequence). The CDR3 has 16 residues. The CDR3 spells CAWVGRLGVSGNTIYF. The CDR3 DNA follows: TGTGCCTGGGTGGGCCGGTTGGGGGTCTCTGGAAACACCATATATTTT.

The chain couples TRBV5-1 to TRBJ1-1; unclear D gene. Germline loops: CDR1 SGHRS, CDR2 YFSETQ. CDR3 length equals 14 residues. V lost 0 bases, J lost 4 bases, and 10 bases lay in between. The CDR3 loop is CASSLESGVTEAFF. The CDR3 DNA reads TGCGCCAGCAGCTTGGAATCAGGCGTCACTGAAGCTTTCTTT.

CDR3 bases: TGTGCCAGCAGAGAACTAGCGGGGGAGGACAATGAGCAGTTCTTC. Translating gives CASRELAGEDNEQFF. This chain joins TRBV7-9 and TRBJ2-1, with 11 bases lining up with TRBD2. The CDR3 is made up of 15 amino acids. The J segment lost 5 bases and the V segment lost 6 bases, leaving 6 bases of the junction unmatched. Germline CDR1 and CDR2: SEHNR and FQNEAQ (reference sequence). The full variable domain, in which reference TRBV7-9 and TRBJ2-1 provide the parts outside the CDR3, is DTGVSQNPRHKITKRGQNVTFRCDPISEHNRLYWYRQTLGQGPEFLTYFQNEAQLEKSRLLSDRFSAERPKGSFSTLEIQRTEQGDSAMYLCASRELAGEDNEQFFGPGTRLTVL.

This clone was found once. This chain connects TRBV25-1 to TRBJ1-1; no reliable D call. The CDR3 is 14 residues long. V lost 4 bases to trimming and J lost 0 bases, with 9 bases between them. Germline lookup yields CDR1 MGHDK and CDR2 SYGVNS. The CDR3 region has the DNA TGTGCCAGCAGTGCCTCCCCCTTGAACACTGAAGCTTTCTTT. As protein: CASSASPLNTEAFF.

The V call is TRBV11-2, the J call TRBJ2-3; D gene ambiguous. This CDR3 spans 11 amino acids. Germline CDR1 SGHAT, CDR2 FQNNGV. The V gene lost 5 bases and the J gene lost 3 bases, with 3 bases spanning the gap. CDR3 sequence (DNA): TGTGCCAGCAGCACGACAGATACGCAGTATTTT. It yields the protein CASSTTDTQYF.

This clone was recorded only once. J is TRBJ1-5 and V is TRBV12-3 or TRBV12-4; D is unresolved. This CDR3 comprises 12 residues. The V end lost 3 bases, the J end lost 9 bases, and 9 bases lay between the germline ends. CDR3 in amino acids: CASSFALGPQHF. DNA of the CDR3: TGTGCCAGCAGTTTCGCTTTGGGGCCCCAGCATTTT.

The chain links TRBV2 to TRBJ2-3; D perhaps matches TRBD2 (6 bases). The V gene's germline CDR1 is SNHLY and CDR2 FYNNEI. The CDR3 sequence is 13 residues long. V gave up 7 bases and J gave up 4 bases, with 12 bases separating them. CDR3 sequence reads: CASTQDYSDTQYF. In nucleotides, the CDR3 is TGTGCCAGCACCCAGGACTACTCAGATACGCAGTATTTT.

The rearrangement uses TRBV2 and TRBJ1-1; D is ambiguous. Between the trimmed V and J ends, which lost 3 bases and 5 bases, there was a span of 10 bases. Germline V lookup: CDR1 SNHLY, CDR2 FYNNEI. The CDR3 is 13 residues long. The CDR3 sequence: CASSDEVATEAFF. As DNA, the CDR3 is TGTGCCAGCAGTGACGAGGTTGCGACTGAAGCTTTCTTT.

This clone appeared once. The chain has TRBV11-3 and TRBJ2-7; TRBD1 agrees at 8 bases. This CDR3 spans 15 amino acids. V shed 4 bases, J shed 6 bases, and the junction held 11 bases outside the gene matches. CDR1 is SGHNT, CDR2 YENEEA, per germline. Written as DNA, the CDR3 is TGTGCCAGCAGCTCAGATTCGACAGGGGCTACCGAGCAGTACTTC. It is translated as CASSSDSTGATEQYF. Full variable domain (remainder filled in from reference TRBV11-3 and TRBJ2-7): EAGVVQSPRYKIIEKKQPVAFWCNPISGHNTLYWYLQNLGQGPELLIRYENEEAVDDSQLPKDRFSAERLKGVDSTLKIQPAELGDSAVYLCASSSDSTGATEQYFGPGTRLTVT.

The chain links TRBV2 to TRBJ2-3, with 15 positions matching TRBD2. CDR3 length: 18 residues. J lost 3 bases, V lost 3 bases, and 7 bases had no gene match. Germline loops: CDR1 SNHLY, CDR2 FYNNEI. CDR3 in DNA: TGTGCCAGCAGTGATCCGGGACTAGCGGGGGGAGCGACAGATACGCAGTATTTT. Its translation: CASSDPGLAGGATDTQYF.

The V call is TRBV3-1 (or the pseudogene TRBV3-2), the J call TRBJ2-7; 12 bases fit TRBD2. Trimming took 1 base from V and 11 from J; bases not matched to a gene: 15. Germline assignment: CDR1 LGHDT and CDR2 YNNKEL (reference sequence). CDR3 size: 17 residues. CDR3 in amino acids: CASSQAPGRTSGKGEYF. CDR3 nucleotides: TGTGCCAGCAGCCAAGCCCCGGGGAGGACTAGCGGGAAGGGGGAGTACTTC.

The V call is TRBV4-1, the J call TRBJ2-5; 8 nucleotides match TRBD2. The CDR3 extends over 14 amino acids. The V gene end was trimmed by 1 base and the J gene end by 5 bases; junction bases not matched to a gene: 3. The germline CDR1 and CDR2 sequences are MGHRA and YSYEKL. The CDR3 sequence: CASSQGGLVETQYF. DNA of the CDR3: TGCGCCAGCAGCCAAGGGGGACTAGTCGAGACCCAGTACTTC.

The CDR3 region has the DNA TGTGCCAGCAGCCCCCTCGGGACTCGAACTAGCACAGATACGCAGTATTTT. Translation gives CASSPLGTRTSTDTQYF. The chain is built from TRBV7-3 and TRBJ2-3; D possibly corresponds to TRBD2 (6 bases). V lost 5 bases and J 0 bases, leaving 18 bases between the germline ends. Germline V gene sequence: CDR1 SGHTA, CDR2 FQGTGA. The CDR3 contains 17 residues.

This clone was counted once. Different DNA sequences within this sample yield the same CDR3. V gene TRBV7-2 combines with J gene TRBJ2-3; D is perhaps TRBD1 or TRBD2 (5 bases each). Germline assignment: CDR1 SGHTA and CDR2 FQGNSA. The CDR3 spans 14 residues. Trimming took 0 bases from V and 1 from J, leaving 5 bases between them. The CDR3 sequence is CASSLAGGTDTQYF. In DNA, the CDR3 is TGTGCCAGCAGCTTAGCGGGGGGCACAGATACGCAGTATTTT.

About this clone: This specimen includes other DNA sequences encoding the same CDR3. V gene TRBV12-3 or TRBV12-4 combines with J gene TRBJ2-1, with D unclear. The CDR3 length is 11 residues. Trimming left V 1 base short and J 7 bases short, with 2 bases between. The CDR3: CASSLVNEQFF. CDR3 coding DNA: TGTGCCAGCAGTTTAGTGAATGAGCAGTTCTTC.

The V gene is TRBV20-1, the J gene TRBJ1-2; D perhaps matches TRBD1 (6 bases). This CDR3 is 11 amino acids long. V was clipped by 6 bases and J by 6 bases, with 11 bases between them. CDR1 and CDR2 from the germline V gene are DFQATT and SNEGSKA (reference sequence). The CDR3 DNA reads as TGCAGTGCAGACCGGACAGATGGCTACACCTTC. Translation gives CSADRTDGYTF.

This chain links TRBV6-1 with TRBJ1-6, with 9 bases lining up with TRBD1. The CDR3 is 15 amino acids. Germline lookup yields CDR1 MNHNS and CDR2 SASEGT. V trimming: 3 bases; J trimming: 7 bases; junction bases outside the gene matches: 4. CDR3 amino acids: CASSDQGQGNSPLHF. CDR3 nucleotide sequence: TGTGCCAGCAGTGACCAGGGACAGGGAAATTCACCCCTCCACTTT.

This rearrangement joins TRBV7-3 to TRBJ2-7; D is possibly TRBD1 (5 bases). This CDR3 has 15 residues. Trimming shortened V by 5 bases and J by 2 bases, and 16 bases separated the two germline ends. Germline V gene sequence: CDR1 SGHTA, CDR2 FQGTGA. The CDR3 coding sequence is TGTGCCAGCAGCCCACAGGCGGTTCCAACCTACGAGCAGTACTTC. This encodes CASSPQAVPTYEQYF.

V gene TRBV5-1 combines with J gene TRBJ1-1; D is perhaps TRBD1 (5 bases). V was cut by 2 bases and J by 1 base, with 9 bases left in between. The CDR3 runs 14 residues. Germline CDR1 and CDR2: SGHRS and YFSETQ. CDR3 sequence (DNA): TGCGCCAGCAGCTTCCAGGGTGGGAACACTGAAGCTTTCTTT. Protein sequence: CASSFQGGNTEAFF.

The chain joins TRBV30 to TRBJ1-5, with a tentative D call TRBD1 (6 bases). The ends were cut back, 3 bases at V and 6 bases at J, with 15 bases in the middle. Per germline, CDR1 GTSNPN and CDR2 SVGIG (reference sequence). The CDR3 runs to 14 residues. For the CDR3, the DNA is TGTGCCTGGAGCTCCATACTACAGGGTCAGCCCCAGCATTTT. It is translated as CAWSSILQGQPQHF.

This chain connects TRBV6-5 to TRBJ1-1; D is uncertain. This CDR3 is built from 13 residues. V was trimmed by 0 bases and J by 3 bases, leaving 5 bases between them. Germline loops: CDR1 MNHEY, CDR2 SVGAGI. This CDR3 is CASSYSGHTEAFF. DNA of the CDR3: TGTGCCAGCAGTTACTCTGGGCACACTGAAGCTTTCTTT.

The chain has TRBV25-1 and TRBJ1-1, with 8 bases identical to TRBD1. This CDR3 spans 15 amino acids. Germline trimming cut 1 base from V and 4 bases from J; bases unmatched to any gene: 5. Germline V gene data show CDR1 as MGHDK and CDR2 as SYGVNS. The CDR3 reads CASSESKQGGTEAFF. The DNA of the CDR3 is TGTGCCAGCAGTGAATCCAAACAGGGGGGCACTGAAGCTTTCTTT.

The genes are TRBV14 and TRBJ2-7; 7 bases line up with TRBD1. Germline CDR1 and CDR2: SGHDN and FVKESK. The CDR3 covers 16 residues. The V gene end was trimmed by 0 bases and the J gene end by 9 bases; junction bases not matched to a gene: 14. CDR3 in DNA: TGTGCCAGCAGCCAAGATTCGGGGACAGCCCCCCTTGGGCAGTACTTC. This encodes CASSQDSGTAPLGQYF. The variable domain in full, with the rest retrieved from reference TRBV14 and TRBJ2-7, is EAGVTQFPSHSVIEKGQTVTLRCDPISGHDNLYWYRRVMGKEIKFLLHFVKESKQDESGMPNNRFLAERTGGTYSTLKVQPAELEDSGVYFCASSQDSGTAPLGQYFGPGTRLTVT.

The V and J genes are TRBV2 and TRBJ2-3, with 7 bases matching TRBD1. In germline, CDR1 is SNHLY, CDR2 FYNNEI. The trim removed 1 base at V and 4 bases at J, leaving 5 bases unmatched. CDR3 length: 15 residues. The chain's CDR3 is CASSEEGAGADTQYF. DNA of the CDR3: TGTGCCAGCAGTGAAGAGGGGGCAGGCGCAGATACGCAGTATTTT. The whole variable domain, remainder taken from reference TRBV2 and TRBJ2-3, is EPEVTQTPSHQVTQMGQEVILRCVPISNHLYFYWYRQILGQKVEFLVSFYNNEISEKSEIFDDQFSVERPDGSNFTLKIRSTKLEDSAMYFCASSEEGAGADTQYFGPGTRLTVL.

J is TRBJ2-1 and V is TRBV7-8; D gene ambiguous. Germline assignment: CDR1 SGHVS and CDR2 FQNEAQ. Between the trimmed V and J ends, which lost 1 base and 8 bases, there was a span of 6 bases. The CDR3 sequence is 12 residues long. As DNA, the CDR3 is TGTGCCAGCAGCTTAGTTGCGGATGAGCAGTTCTTC. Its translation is CASSLVADEQFF. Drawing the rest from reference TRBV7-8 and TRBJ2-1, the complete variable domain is GAGVSQSPRYKVAKRGQDVALRCDPISGHVSLFWYQQALGQGPEFLTYFQNEAQLDKSGLPSDRFFAERPEGSVSTLKIQRTQQEDSAVYLCASSLVADEQFFGPGTRLTVL.

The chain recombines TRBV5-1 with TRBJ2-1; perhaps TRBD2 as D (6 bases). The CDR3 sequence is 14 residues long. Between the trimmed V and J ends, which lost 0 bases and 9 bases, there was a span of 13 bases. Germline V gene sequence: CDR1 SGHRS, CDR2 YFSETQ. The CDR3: CASSLAWMGGEQFF. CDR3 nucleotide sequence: TGCGCCAGCAGCTTGGCCTGGATGGGAGGTGAGCAGTTCTTC.

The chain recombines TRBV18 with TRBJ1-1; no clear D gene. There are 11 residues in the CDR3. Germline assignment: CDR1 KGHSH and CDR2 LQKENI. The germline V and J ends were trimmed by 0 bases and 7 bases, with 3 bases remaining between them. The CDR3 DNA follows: TGTGCCAGCTCACCACCGAGTGAAGCTTTCTTT. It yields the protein CASSPPSEAFF.